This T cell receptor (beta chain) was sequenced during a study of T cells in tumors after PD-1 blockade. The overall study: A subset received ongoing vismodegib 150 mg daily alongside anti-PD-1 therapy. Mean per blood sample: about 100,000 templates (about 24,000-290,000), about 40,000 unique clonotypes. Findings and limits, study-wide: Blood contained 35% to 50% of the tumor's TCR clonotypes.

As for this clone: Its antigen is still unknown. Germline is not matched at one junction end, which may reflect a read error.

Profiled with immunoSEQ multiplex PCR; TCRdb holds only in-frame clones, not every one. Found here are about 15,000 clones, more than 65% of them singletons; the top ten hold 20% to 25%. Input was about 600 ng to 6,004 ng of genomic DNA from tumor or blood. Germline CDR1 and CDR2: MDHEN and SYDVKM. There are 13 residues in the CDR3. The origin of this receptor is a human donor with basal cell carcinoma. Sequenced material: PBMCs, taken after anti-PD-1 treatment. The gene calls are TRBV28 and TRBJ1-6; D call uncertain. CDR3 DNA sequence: TGTGCCAGCAGTTTACCCCAGCATAACCGTCCAGAGTTT. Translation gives CASSLPQHNRPEF.